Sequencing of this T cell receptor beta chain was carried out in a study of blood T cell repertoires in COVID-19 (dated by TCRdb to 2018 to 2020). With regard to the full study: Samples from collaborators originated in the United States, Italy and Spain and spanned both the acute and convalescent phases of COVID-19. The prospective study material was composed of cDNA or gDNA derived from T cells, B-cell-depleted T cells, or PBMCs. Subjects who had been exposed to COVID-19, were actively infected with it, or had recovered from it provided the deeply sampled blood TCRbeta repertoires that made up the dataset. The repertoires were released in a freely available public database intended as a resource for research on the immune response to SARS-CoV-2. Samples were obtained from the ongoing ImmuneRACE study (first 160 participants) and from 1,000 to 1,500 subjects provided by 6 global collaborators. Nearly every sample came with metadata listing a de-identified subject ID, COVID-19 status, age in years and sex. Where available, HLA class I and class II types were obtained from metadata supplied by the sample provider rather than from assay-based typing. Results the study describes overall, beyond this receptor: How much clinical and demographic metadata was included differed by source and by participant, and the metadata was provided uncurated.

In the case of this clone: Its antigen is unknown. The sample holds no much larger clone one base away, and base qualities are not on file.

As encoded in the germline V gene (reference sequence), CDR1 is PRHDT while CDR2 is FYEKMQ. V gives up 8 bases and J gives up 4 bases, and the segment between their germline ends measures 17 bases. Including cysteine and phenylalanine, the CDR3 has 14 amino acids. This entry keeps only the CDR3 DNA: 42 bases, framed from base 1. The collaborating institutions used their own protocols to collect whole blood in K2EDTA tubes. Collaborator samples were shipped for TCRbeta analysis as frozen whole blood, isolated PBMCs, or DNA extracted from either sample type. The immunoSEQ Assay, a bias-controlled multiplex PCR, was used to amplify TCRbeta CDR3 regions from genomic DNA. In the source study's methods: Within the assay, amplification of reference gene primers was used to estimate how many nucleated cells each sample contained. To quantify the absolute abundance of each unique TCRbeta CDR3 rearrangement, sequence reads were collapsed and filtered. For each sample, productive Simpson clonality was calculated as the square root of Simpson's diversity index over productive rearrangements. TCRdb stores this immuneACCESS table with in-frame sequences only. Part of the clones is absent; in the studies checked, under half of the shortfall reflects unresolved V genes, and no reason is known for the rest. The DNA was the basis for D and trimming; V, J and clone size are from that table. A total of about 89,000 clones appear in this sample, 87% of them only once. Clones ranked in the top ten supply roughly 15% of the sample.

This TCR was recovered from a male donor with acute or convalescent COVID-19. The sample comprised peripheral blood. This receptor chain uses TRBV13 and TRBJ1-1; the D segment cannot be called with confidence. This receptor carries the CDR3 CASVRVEGSTEAFF. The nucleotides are TGTGCCAGCGTAAGAGTGGAGGGTAGCACTGAAGCTTTCTTT.